This record looks at one TCR beta chain sequence and its context. There are 11 residues in the CDR3. Per germline, CDR1 SQVTM and CDR2 ANQGSEA. V lost 7 bases and J 3 bases, leaving 10 bases between the germline ends. Here immunoSEQ multiplex PCR was the method, and the copy in TCRdb shows in-frame clones only, minus some. The table includes about 110,000 clones, more than 85% detected once. These data come from a study of T cell responses to AZD1222 COVID-19 vaccine. The source material was peripheral blood, sampled on day 0 of AZD1222 vaccination. The sequence was obtained from an adult in good health. The chain joins TRBV29-1 to TRBJ2-7, with D perhaps TRBD1 (5 bases). This chain's CDR3 is CSGGQGYEQYF. The CDR3 DNA reads TGCAGCGGGGGTCAGGGCTACGAGCAGTACTTC.